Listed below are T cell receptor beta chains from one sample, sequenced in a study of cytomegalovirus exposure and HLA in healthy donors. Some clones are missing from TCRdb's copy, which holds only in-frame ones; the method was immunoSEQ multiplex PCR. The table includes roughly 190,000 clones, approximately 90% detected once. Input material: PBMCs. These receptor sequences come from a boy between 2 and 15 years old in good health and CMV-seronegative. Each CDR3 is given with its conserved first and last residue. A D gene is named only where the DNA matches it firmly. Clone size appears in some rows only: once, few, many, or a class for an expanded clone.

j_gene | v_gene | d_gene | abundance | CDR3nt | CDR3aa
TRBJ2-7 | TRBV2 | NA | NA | TGTGCCAGCAGTCAGTCTGATATTATCGAGCAGTACTTC | CASSQSDIIEQYF
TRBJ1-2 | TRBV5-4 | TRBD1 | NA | TGTGCCAGCAGCTTGGCCCAGGGGGCCTATGGCTACACCTTC | CASSLAQGAYGYTF
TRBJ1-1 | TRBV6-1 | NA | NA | TGTGCCAGCACCTTAGGACAGATTGAAGCTTTCTTT | CASTLGQIEAFF
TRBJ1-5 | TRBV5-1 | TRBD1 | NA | TGCGCCAGCAGCTCCGGGGACAGTCAACATCAGCCCCAGCATTTT | CASSSGDSQHQPQHF
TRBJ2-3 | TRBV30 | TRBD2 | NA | TGTGCCTGGAATTCAGCCGGGACTAGCGTGCCGAGGGGGCAGTATTTT | CAWNSAGTSVPRGQYF
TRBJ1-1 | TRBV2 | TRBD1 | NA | TGTGCCAGCAGTTCAGGGACAGGGGCGGGCACTGAAGCTTTCTTT | CASSSGTGAGTEAFF
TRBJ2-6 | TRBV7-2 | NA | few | TGTGCCAGCAGCTTAGGAGGGGGAGACGTCCTGACTTTC | CASSLGGGDVLTF
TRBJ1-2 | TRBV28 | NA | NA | TGTGCCAGCGCCGACAGGAACTATGGCTACACCTTC | CASADRNYGYTF
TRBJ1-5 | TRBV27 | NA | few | TGTGCCAGCAGTCTCCACCGGAGCAATCAGCCCCAGCATTTT | CASSLHRSNQPQHF
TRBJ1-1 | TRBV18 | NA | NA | TGTGCCAGCTCACCAGGGACGGGGAGGGGTACTGAAGCTTTCTTT | CASSPGTGRGTEAFF
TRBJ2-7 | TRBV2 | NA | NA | TGTGCCAGCAGGGCCAGCTCCTACGAGCAGTACTTC | CASRASSYEQYF
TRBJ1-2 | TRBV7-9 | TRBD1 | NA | TGTGCCAGCAGCCCCGGGACAGAACGCGGCTACACCTTC | CASSPGTERGYTF
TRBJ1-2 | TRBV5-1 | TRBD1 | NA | TGCGCCAGCAGCCTGGGACAGCCCTATGGCTACACCTTC | CASSLGQPYGYTF
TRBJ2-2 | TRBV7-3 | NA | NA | TGTGCCAGCAGCTTATCAGGGGGGTACACCGGGGAGCTGTTTTTT | CASSLSGGYTGELFF
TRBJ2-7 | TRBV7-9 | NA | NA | TGTGCCAGCAGCTTGCCACTTTCCGGGGAAGAGCAGTACTTC | CASSLPLSGEEQYF
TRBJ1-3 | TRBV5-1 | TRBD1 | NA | TGCGCCAGCAGCAGGGGGACAGCCTCTGGAAACACCATATATTTT | CASSRGTASGNTIYF
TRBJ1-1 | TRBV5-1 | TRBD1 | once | TGCGCCAGCAGCTTAAGTAGGACAGGGACCCTCCTCAACACTGAAGCTTTCTTT | CASSLSRTGTLLNTEAFF
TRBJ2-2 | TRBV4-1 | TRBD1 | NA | TGCGCCAGCAGCCATCTACAGGGGACCGGGGAGCTGTTTTTT | CASSHLQGTGELFF
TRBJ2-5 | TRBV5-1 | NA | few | TGCGCCAGCAGCTTGGGACAGAACCAAGAGACCCAGTACTTC | CASSLGQNQETQYF
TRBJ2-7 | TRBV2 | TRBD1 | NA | TGTGCCAGCAGCGGTCGGGACAGGGAAAACGAGCAGTACTTC | CASSGRDRENEQYF
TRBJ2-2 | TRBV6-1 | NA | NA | TGTGCCAGCATGGGCGGGCCGAACACCGGGGAGCTGTTTTTT | CASMGGPNTGELFF
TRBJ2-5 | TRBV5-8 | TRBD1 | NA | TGTGCCAGCAGCTCAGGGGGAACTGGAGAGACCCAGTACTTC | CASSSGGTGETQYF
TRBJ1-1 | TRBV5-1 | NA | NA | TGCGCCAGCAGCTTCGCCGGGACAATTTCAGGGACTGAAGCTTTCTTT | CASSFAGTISGTEAFF
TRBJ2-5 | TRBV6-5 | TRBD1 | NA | TGTGCCAGCAGTTACGTGGGACAGGGGGGAGAGACCCAGTACTTC | CASSYVGQGGETQYF
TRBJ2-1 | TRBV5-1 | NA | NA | TGCGCCAGCAGCCTACAGGGGTCGGGGGACTACAATGAGCAGTTCTTC | CASSLQGSGDYNEQFF
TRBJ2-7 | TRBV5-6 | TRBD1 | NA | TGTGCCAGCAGCTTATCCCCGGGACAGGGCCCCTACGAGCAGTACTTC | CASSLSPGQGPYEQYF
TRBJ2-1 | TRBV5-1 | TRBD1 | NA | TGCGCCAGCAGCGTCGGGACAGGAGCCTACAATGAGCAGTTCTTC | CASSVGTGAYNEQFF
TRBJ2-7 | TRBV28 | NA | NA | TGTGCCAGCAGCGCCGGGACATCCGAATACGAGCAGTACTTC | CASSAGTSEYEQYF
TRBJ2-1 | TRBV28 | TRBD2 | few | TGTGCCAGCAGTTTACTCTTTATCAGGGCTAGCGGCCGTAGCTCCTACAATGAGCAGTTCTTC | CASSLLFIRASGRSSYNEQFF
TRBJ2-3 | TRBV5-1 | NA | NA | TGCGCCAGCAGCTTAGGCGGGACCGGCACAGATACGCAGTATTTT | CASSLGGTGTDTQYF
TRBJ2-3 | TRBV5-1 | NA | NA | TGCGCCAGCAGCTTGTTCCGGGATGAATCCACAGATACGCAGTATTTT | CASSLFRDESTDTQYF
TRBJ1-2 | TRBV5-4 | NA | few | TGTGCCACCAGACCACAGAGTATCTATGGCTACACCTTC | CATRPQSIYGYTF
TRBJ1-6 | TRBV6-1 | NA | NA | TGTGCCAGCAGTGAAGGAGCCCATTCACCCCTCCACTTT | CASSEGAHSPLHF
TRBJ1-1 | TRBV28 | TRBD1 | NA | TGTGCCAGCAGGGGGGACAGGGTTACTTTCTTT | CASRGDRVTFF
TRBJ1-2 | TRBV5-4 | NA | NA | TGTGCCAGCAGCGCCCGACAGTCTGTAGAAACTAATGGCTACACCTTC | CASSARQSVETNGYTF
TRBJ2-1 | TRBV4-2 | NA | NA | TGTGCCAGCAGCCGACCTTTAGCGGAGAGGGGATACAATGAGCAGTTCTTC | CASSRPLAERGYNEQFF
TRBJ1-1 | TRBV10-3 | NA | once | TGTGCCATCAGTGAGCCTAGACTGAACACTGAAGCTTTCTTT | CAISEPRLNTEAFF
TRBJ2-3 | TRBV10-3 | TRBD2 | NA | TGTGCCATCAGTGATGGCGGGGGGCCAGATACGCAGTATTTT | CAISDGGGPDTQYF
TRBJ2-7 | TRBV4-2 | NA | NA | TGTGCCAGCAGCCACCCTAACCGGGAAGGAGGCGAGCAGTACTTC | CASSHPNREGGEQYF
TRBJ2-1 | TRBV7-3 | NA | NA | TGTGCCAGCAGCTTAACCGGGGGAAGCTCCTACAATGAGCAGTTCTTC | CASSLTGGSSYNEQFF
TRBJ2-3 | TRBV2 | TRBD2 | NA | TGTGCCAGCAGGCCCCGGGGGGGGTCCTATCACACAGATACGCAGTATTTT | CASRPRGGSYHTDTQYF
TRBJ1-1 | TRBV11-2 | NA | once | TGTGCCAGCAGCCCCCAAGGGGCCCAGTGGAACACTGAAGCTTTCTTT | CASSPQGAQWNTEAFF
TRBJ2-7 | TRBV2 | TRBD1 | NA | TGTGCCAGCAGTAGACAGGGGACTCCCTACGAGCAGTACTTC | CASSRQGTPYEQYF
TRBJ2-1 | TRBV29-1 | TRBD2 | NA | TGCAGCGGATGGACTAGGAGCTCCTACAATGAGCAGTTCTTC | CSGWTRSSYNEQFF
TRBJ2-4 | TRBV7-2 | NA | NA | TGTGCCAGCAGCCTGACAGGTTTCGCCAAAAACATTCAGTACTTC | CASSLTGFAKNIQYF
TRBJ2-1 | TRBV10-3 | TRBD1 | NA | TGTGCCATCAGTCGGACAGGGGCCCTGTCCCTTCTTCCGTACAATGAGCAGTTCTTC | CAISRTGALSLLPYNEQFF
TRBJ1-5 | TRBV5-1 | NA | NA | TGCGCCAGCAGCCTAGACGGTGGGTATCAGCCCCAGCATTTT | CASSLDGGYQPQHF
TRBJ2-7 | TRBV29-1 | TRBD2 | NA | TGCAGTGCCAGGGAGGGTTTTAAGGACTACGAGCAGTACTTC | CSAREGFKDYEQYF
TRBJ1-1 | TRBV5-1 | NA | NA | TGCGCCAGCAGCCCGGGTGGGGGGAAAACTGAAGCTTTCTTT | CASSPGGGKTEAFF
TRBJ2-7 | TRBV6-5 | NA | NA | TGTGCCAGCAGTTCCGGGGAGAGCTCCTACGAGCAGTACTTC | CASSSGESSYEQYF